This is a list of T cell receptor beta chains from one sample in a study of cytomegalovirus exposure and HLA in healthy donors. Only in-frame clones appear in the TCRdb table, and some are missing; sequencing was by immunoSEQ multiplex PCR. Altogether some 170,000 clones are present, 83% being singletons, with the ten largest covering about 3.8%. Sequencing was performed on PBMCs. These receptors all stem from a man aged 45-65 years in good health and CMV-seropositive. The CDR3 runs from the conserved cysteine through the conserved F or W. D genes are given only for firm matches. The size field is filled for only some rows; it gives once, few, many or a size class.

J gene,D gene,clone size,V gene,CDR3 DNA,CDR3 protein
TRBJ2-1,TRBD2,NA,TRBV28,TGTGCCAGCAGTTTATTAAGGGAGGGAACTAGCGGGAGACCACAGTCCTACAATGAGCAGTTCTTC,CASSLLREGTSGRPQSYNEQFF
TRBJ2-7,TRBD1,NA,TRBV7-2,TGTGCCAGCAGCTCCAGGACAGGGGGCCCCTACGAGCAGTACTTC,CASSSRTGGPYEQYF
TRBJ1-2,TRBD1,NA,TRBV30,TGTGCCTGGAGTGACTCGACAGGGGATGGCTACACCTTC,CAWSDSTGDGYTF
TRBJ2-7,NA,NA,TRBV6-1,TGTGCCAGCAGGATCAGCGGCTCCTACGAGCAGTACTTC,CASRISGSYEQYF
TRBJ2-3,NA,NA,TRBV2,TGTGCCAGCAGTGAACTGGTCAGTCGCAGGGATACGCAGTATTTT,CASSELVSRRDTQYF
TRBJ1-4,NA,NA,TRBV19,TGTGCCAGTAGTATAGCAGGTCTTCCTAATGAAAAACTGTTTTTT,CASSIAGLPNEKLFF
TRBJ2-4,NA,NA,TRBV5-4,TGTGCCAGCAGCTCCCCGGGTAGAAACATTCAGTACTTC,CASSSPGRNIQYF
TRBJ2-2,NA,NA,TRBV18,TGTGCCAGCTCACCACCGCCAGCCGGGGAGCTGTTTTTT,CASSPPPAGELFF
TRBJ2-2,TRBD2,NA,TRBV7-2,TGTGCCAGCAGCCAACGACTAGCGGGGGGGCACGGGGAGCTGTTTTTT,CASSQRLAGGHGELFF
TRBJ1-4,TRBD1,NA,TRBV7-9,TGTTCCAGCAGCTTAGCGAGGGGACAGAATAATGAAAAACTGTTTTTT,CSSSLARGQNNEKLFF
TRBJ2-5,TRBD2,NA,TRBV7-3,TGTGCCAGCAGCTCAGGACTAGCGGGGCCTCAAGAGACCCAGTACTTC,CASSSGLAGPQETQYF
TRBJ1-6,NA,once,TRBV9,TGTGCCAGCAGCGTGGTTCAGGATTCACCCCTCCACTTT,CASSVVQDSPLHF
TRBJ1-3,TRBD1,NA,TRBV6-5,TGTGCCAGCAGTCCGACAGGGGCCAGAGGAAACACCATATATTTT,CASSPTGARGNTIYF
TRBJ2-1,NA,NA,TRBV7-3,TGTGCCAGCAGCTTAACTCTGACGGGGAATGAGCAGTTCTTC,CASSLTLTGNEQFF
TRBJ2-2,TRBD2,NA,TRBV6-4,TGTGCCAGCAGGCCGGGACTAGCGGGATCTGGGGAGCTGTTTTTT,CASRPGLAGSGELFF
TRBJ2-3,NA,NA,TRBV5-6,TGTGCCAGCAGCTCGGGACACTCAGATACGCAGTATTTT,CASSSGHSDTQYF
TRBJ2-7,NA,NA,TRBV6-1,TGTGCCAGCAGAGACCCTTCAGAGGGCTACGAGCAGTACTTC,CASRDPSEGYEQYF
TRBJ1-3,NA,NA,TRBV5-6,TGTGCCAGCAGCGGCAATGGACAGTTTGGAAACACCATATATTTT,CASSGNGQFGNTIYF
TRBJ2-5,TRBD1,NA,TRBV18,TGTGCCAGCTCACCGGACAGGGGCCAAGAGACCCAGTACTTC,CASSPDRGQETQYF
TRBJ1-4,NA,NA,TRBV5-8,TGTGCCAGCAGCTTTGGGGGGACCGAAAAACTGTTTTTT,CASSFGGTEKLFF
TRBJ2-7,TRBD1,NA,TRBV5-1,TGCGCCAGCAGCGTGGGACAGGGGGCTCGTGGCGAGCAGTACTTC,CASSVGQGARGEQYF
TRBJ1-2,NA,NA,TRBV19,TGTGCCAGTAGGCCTGGGGGAGGCGCAGCTAACTATGGCTACACCTTC,CASRPGGGAANYGYTF
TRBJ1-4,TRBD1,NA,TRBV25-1,TGTGCCAGCAGTGAACTAGGGACAGTCGGTGAAAAACTGTTTTTT,CASSELGTVGEKLFF
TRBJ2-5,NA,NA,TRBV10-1,TGCGCCAGCAGTGAGTCGGGGAGGGAGACCCAGTACTTC,CASSESGRETQYF
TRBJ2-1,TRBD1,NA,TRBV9,TGTGCCAGCAGCGTATCTGGGACAGGGTACAATGAGCAGTTCTTC,CASSVSGTGYNEQFF
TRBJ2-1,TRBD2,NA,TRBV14,TGTGCCAGCAGCCAAGCCCCTAGCGGGGGCAATGAGCAGTTCTTC,CASSQAPSGGNEQFF
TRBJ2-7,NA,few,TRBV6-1,TGTGCCAGCAGTGAAACCCGGAGGGCCCTCGCGTACGAGCAGTACTTC,CASSETRRALAYEQYF
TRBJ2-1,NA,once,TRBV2,TGTGCCAGCATTAAGCTAGCGAGGAATGAGCAGTTCTTC,CASIKLARNEQFF
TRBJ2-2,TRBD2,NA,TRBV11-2,TGTGCCAGCAGCATGGGACTAGCGGGGAGGGGGGAGCTGTTTTTT,CASSMGLAGRGELFF
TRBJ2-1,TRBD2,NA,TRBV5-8,TGTGTTACCCTCTCCCGGGCTAGCGGGGTCTACAATGAGCGGTTCTTC,CVTLSRASGVYNERFF
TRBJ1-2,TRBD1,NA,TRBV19,TGTGCCAGTAGCCCGGACAGGGGGCTTAGTGGCTACACCTTC,CASSPDRGLSGYTF
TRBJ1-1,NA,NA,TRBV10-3,TGTGCCATCAGTGACACGGGAGGAAACACTGAAGCTTTCTTT,CAISDTGGNTEAFF
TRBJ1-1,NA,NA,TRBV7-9,TGTGCCAGCAGCGCCGCAGGGAGGGGTGAAGCTTTCTTT,CASSAAGRGEAFF
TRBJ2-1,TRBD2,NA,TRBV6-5,TGTGCCAGCAGTTACTCTGGGACTAGCAAGCATGAGCAGTTCTTC,CASSYSGTSKHEQFF
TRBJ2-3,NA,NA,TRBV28,TGTGCCAGCAGTTTCAGCGGGAGCACAGATACGCAGTATTTT,CASSFSGSTDTQYF
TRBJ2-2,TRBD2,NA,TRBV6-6,TGTGCCAGCAGATGGTCGGGACTAGGTTACACCGGGGAGCTGTTTTTT,CASRWSGLGYTGELFF
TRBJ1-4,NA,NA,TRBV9,TGTGCCAGCAGCGTAGCATCGGGGAGGGATGAAAAACTGTTTTTT,CASSVASGRDEKLFF
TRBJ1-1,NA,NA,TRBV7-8,TGTGCCAGCAGCTTGCCGGGTAACACTGAAGCTTTCTTT,CASSLPGNTEAFF
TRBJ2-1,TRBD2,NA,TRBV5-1,TGCGCCAGCAGCTTACTAGCGGACTCCTACAATGAGCAGTTCTTC,CASSLLADSYNEQFF
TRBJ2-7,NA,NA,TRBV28,TGTGCCAGCAGTTCCCAACAGGGAGGGGCCTACGAGCAGTACTTC,CASSSQQGGAYEQYF
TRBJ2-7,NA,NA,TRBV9,TGTGCCAGCAGAGAAAACGGGGAGAGGTACGAGCAGTACTTC,CASRENGERYEQYF
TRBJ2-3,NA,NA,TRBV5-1,TGCGCCAGCAGCTTCGAACTAACGAGAAGCACAGATACGCAGTATTTT,CASSFELTRSTDTQYF
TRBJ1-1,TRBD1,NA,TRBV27,TGTGCCAGCAGTTTCGGGGACAGGGGGGGGACTGAAGCTTTCTTT,CASSFGDRGGTEAFF
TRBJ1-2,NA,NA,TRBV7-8,TGTGCCAGCAGCTTAATAGGGACGGGAGGAGGCTACACCTTC,CASSLIGTGGGYTF
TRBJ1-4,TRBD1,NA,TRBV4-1,TGCGCCAGCAGCCACCCCCTCGGTTGGGACAGGGCTGAAAAACTGTTTTTT,CASSHPLGWDRAEKLFF
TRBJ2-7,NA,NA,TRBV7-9,TGTGCCAGCAGCTTTGGACAGTACGAGCAGTACTTC,CASSFGQYEQYF
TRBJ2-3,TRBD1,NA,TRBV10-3,TGTGCAACAAGGGACAGGGGGCTGGTCACAGATACGCAGTATTTT,CATRDRGLVTDTQYF
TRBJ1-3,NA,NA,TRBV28,TGTGCCAGCAGTTTAGGGTGGAAGGGGACACTTGGAAACACCATATATTTT,CASSLGWKGTLGNTIYF
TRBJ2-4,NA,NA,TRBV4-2,TGTGCCAGCAGCCAAGAAGCCCAACGAGCCAAAAACATTCAGTACTTC,CASSQEAQRAKNIQYF
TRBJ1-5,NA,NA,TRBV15,TGTGCCACCAGCAGAGATAGCGGGGGGGCCAATCAGCCCCAGCATTTT,CATSRDSGGANQPQHF
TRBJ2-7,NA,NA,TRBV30,TGTGCCTGGAGTGTTAGCTACGAGCAGTACTTC,CAWSVSYEQYF
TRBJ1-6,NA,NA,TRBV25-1,TGTGCCAGCAGTGTCCCCGGGACAACACCCCTCCACTTT,CASSVPGTTPLHF
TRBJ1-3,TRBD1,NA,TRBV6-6,TGTGCCAGCAGCCGAGGGCAGGGGGCAGGAAACACCATATATTTT,CASSRGQGAGNTIYF
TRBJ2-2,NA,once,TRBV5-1,TGCGCCAGCAGACATTTAACCGGGGAGCTGTTTTTT,CASRHLTGELFF
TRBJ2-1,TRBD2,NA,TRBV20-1,TGCAGTGCGGGACTAGCACATGAGCAGTTCTTC,CSAGLAHEQFF
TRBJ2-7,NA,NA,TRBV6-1,TGTGCCAGCAGTGAAGACATCTACGAGCAGTACTTC,CASSEDIYEQYF